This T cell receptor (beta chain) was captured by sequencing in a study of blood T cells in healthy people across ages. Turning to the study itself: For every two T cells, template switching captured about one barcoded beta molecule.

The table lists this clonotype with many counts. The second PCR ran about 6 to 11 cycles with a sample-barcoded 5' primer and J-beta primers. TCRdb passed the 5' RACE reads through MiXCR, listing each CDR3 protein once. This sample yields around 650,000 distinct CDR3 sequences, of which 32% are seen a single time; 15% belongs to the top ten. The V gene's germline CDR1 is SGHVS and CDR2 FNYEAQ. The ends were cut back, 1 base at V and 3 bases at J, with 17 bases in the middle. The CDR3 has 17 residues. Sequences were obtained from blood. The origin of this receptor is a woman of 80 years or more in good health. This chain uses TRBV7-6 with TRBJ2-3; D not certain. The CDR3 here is CASSLGASSSQTDTQYF. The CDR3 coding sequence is TGTGCCAGCAGCTTAGGGGCTAGTTCAAGTCAGACAGATACGCAGTATTTT.